This is a list of T cell receptor beta chains from one sample in a study of T cells in Graves' hyperthyroidism and ophthalmopathy. A single record per CDR3 protein comes from TCRdb applying MiXCR to the multiplex PCR reads. The sample includes a few hundred thousand distinct CDR3 sequences, 18% of them seen just once. Sequenced: blood. Receptor source: a middle-aged man with Graves' hyperthyroidism. The CDR3 runs from the conserved cysteine through the conserved F or W.

v_gene	len	j_gene	CDR3aa
TRBV7-2	13	TRBJ1-2	CASSWGQDDGYTF
TRBV6-1	14	TRBJ2-3	CASSVTSGADTQYF
TRBV5-6	17	TRBJ2-7	CATQQWGRWEGSYEQYF
TRBV3-1	16	TRBJ1-2	CASSQDPGLANYGYTF
TRBV29-1	17	TRBJ1-5	CSVDVLFLDRGNQPQHF
TRBV10-2	15	TRBJ2-2	CASSESSPTVGELFF
TRBV6-2/TRBV6-3	17	TRBJ2-1	CASSSLAVAGPYNEQFF
TRBV24-1	14	TRBJ2-3	CATSISGRTDTQYF
TRBV5-5	16	TRBJ2-1	CASSRDIQLEGNEQFF
TRBV28	12	TRBJ2-7	CASRDTRDEQYF
TRBV6-2/TRBV6-3	13	TRBJ2-1	CASAVSSYNEQFF
TRBV7-3	15	TRBJ2-1	CASSLTRLVSSEQFF
TRBV13	15	TRBJ1-6	CASSSEQGPFSPLHF
TRBV9	16	TRBJ1-3	CASSANRRDSGNTIYF